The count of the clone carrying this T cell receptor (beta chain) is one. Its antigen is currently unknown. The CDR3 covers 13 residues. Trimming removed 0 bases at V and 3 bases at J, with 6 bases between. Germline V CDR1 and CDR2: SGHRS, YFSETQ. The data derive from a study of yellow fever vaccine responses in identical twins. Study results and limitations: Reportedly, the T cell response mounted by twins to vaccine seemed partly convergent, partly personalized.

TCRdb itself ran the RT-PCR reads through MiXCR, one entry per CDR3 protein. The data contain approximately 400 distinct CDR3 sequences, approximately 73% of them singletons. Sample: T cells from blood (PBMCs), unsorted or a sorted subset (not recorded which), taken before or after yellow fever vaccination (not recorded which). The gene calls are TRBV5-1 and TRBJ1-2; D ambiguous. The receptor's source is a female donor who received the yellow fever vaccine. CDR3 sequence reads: CASSLGTYYGYTF. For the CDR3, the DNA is TGCGCCAGCAGCTTGGGTACCTACTATGGCTACACCTTC. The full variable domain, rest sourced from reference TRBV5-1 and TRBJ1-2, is KAGVTQTPRYLIKTRGQQVTLSCSPISGHRSVSWYQQTPGQGLQFLFEYFSETQRNKGNFPGRFSGRQFSNSRSEMNVSTLELGDSALYLCASSLGTYYGYTFGSGTRLTVV.